Each of the 29 T cell receptor beta chains below was sequenced from the same sample in a study of blood T cell repertoires in COVID-19. The assay was immunoSEQ multiplex PCR, and TCRdb's table has in-frame clones only and misses some. Of nearly 350,000 clones in the sample, around 90% were seen once. The source material was peripheral blood. All receptors derive from a woman in her late teens or twenties who had recovered from COVID-19.

V and J are TRBV24-1 and TRBJ2-7; D possibly corresponds to TRBD2 (6 bases). V gave up 3 bases and J gave up 5 bases, with 13 bases separating them. The germline gives CDR1 KGHDR, CDR2 SFDVKD. The CDR3 length is 14 residues. In DNA, the CDR3 is TGTGCCACCAGTGATCGACGACTAGGAGACGAGCAGTACGTC. This gives the protein CATSDRRLGDEQYV.

This clone appeared once. V is TRBV25-1 and J is TRBJ2-1; 8 bases map to TRBD2. The CDR3 contains 14 residues. CDR1 and CDR2 (germline): MGHDK, SYGVNS. Unmatched junction bases numbered 5, after V lost 2 bases and J lost 8 bases. CDR3 in DNA: TGTGCCAGCAGTGAACTCAGCGGGAGTGATGAGCAGTTCTTC. This sequence encodes CASSELSGSDEQFF.

V gene TRBV10-3 combines with J gene TRBJ2-5; weak D call: TRBD2 (5 bases). Germline CDR1 and CDR2: ENHRY and SYGVKD. This CDR3 contains 14 residues. Trimming removed 5 bases at V and 3 bases at J, with 13 bases between. The CDR3 here is CAISQAATEETQYF. The CDR3 DNA reads TGTGCCATCAGTCAAGCGGCCACCGAAGAGACCCAGTACTTC.

This clone was seen only a few times. This chain joins TRBV9 and TRBJ1-2; no definite D call. Germline-derived CDR1 and CDR2 are SGDLS and YYNGEE. The CDR3 runs 16 residues. V lost 0 bases to trimming and J lost 0 bases, with 12 bases between them. CDR3 nucleotides: TGTGCCAGCAGCGTAGAAGCTACGTCATCTAACTATGGCTACACCTTC. Its translation: CASSVEATSSNYGYTF.

The chain employs TRBV6-1 and TRBJ2-3; TRBD2 might be the D (6 bases). Per the germline V gene, CDR1 is MNHNS and CDR2 is SASEGT. The CDR3 consists of 16 residues. V was trimmed by 2 bases and J by 5 bases, leaving 17 bases between them. CDR3 sequence reads: CASSERRSGPRDTQYF. In nucleotides, the CDR3 is TGTGCCAGCAGTGAAAGGAGAAGCGGGCCAAGAGATACGCAGTATTTT.

The J gene is TRBJ2-1, the V gene TRBV6-5; possible D gene TRBD2, 6 bases. Germline CDR1 is MNHEY and CDR2 is SVGAGI. V lost 6 bases and J lost 7, with 16 bases in between. This CDR3 is 14 amino acids long. The CDR3 DNA sequence: TGTGCCAGCAGACGGGGAGGAGCAGGGAATGAGCAGTTCTTC. This codes for CASRRGGAGNEQFF.

This chain links TRBV18 with TRBJ1-1; 10 positions agree with TRBD1. With 4 bases clipped from V and 1 base from J, the junction kept 9 bases outside the gene matches. Germline CDR1 is KGHSH and CDR2 is LQKENI. The CDR3 covers 17 residues. The CDR3 region is CASSLLKGQGSNTEAFF. In DNA form, the CDR3 reads TGTGCCAGCTCACTCTTGAAGGGACAGGGGTCGAACACTGAAGCTTTCTTT.

This clone was observed a few times. The gene calls are TRBV6-5 and TRBJ2-5, with 9 bases aligning to TRBD2. The CDR3 contains 15 residues. The junction had 4 bases not matched to a gene; V was cut back by 0 bases and J by 5 bases. Germline loops: CDR1 MNHEY, CDR2 SVGAGI. The CDR3 loop reads CASSYSFSGSETQYF. Written as DNA, the CDR3 is TGTGCCAGCAGTTACTCGTTTAGCGGGAGTGAGACCCAGTACTTC.

The chain carries TRBV5-6 and TRBJ2-1; D ambiguous. The CDR3 extends over 15 amino acids. Germline V gene data show CDR1 as SGHDT and CDR2 as YYEEEE. The germline V and J ends were trimmed by 3 bases and 3 bases, with 13 bases remaining between them. The CDR3 DNA is TGTGCCAGCAGCTCCCCTGGGCTTTTCTACAATGAGCAGTTCTTC. Protein sequence: CASSSPGLFYNEQFF.

This chain links TRBV7-9 with TRBJ2-5; 13 bases are a match to TRBD2. V lost 5 bases to trimming and J lost 5 bases; unmatched junction nucleotides: 11. CDR1 SEHNR and CDR2 FQNEAQ come from the germline V gene (reference sequence). The length of the CDR3 is 17 residues. The CDR3 loop is CASSLGLAGKGTETQYF. CDR3 coding DNA: TGTGCCAGCAGCCTGGGACTAGCGGGAAAGGGGACCGAGACCCAGTACTTC.

The chain joins TRBV25-1 to TRBJ1-2, with D possibly TRBD1 on 5 matching bases. Germline V gives CDR1 MGHDK, CDR2 SYGVNS. V lost 8 bases to trimming and J lost 2 bases, with 9 bases between them. This CDR3 contains 12 residues. CDR3 nucleotide sequence: TGTGCCAGCCAGACAGTCAACTATGGCTACACCTTC. Its protein is CASQTVNYGYTF.

This rearrangement joins TRBV11-2 to TRBJ2-1; no clear D gene. The CDR3 extends over 14 amino acids. Trimming removed 6 bases at V and 8 bases at J, with 17 bases between. CDR1 is SGHAT, CDR2 FQNNGV, per germline. CDR3 coding DNA: TGTGCCAGCAGACTACACGGTAGTTCGGATGAGCAGTTCTTC. Translating it yields CASRLHGSSDEQFF.

The chain combines TRBV3-1 (or the pseudogene TRBV3-2) with TRBJ1-2; D may be TRBD1 (6 bases). Trimming removed 0 bases from V and 2 bases from J, with 16 bases in between. This CDR3 comprises 17 residues. Germline assignment: CDR1 LGHDT and CDR2 YNNKEL (reference sequence). CDR3 nucleotides: TGTGCCAGCAGCCAAGATCTGGACAGAAAAAGAAACTATGGCTACACCTTC. Translation: CASSQDLDRKRNYGYTF.

This chain connects TRBV6-5 to TRBJ1-2, with a tentative D call TRBD1 (6 bases). V was pared by 6 bases and J by 0 bases, with 11 bases between. The CDR3 spans 14 residues. The germline gives CDR1 MNHEY, CDR2 SVGAGI. The CDR3 protein is CASRETGSNYGYTF. The CDR3 nucleotides are TGTGCCAGCAGGGAGACAGGCTCTAACTATGGCTACACCTTC.

The chain has TRBV5-1 and TRBJ1-2; TRBD1 is a possible D gene (6 bases). Trimming stripped 0 bases from V and 8 bases from J, with 17 bases between. The CDR3 is 15 amino acids. From germline, CDR1 is SGHRS and CDR2 YFSETQ. The CDR3: CASSLGDYRVKGYTF. The CDR3 region has the DNA TGCGCCAGCAGCTTGGGGGATTACAGGGTAAAAGGCTACACCTTC.

The V and J genes are TRBV19 and TRBJ1-5, with D maybe TRBD1 (5 bases). This CDR3 has 19 residues. Trimming removed 1 base from V and 2 bases from J, with 21 bases in between. From germline, CDR1 is LNHDA and CDR2 SQIVND (reference sequence). CDR3 protein: CASSIARRAGVVRNQPQHF. Here the CDR3 DNA reads TGTGCCAGTAGTATAGCCCGGAGGGCGGGGGTGGTTCGCAATCAGCCCCAGCATTTT. Supplemented by reference TRBV19 and TRBJ1-5, the full variable domain reads DGGITQSPKYLFRKEGQNVTLSCEQNLNHDAMYWYRQDPGQGLRLIYYSQIVNDFQKGDIAEGYSVSREKKESFPLTVTSAQKNPTAFYLCASSIARRAGVVRNQPQHFGDGTRLSIL.

V is TRBV6-2 or TRBV6-3 and J is TRBJ1-5; 9 nucleotides align to TRBD1. Per germline, CDR1 MNHEY and CDR2 SVGEGT. The CDR3 is made up of 16 amino acids. V dropped 5 bases and J dropped 3; count of bases not matched to a gene: 8. CDR3 nucleotides: TGTGCCAGCAGTAACGGGGACAGGGTCTTCAATCAGCCCCAGCATTTT. Its protein is CASSNGDRVFNQPQHF.

The V gene is TRBV5-4, the J gene TRBJ1-2; TRBD1 agrees at 7 bases. Germline trimming cut 2 bases from V and 2 bases from J; bases unmatched to any gene: 6. The germline V gene has CDR1 SGHNT and CDR2 YYREEE (reference sequence). This CDR3 contains 15 residues. CDR3 residues: CASSLRDRGNYGYTF. CDR3 sequence (DNA): TGTGCCAGCAGCTTACGGGACAGAGGGAACTATGGCTACACCTTC.

The chain employs TRBV2 and TRBJ2-1; 10 nucleotides match TRBD1. V lost 6 bases to trimming and J lost 14 bases; unmatched junction nucleotides: 4. CDR3 size: 11 residues. Looked up from germline, CDR1 is SNHLY and CDR2 is FYNNEI. The CDR3 region has the DNA TGTGCCAGCAGGAGACAGGGGGCGAAGTTCTTC. As protein: CASRRQGAKFF.

This clone has more than one count but fewer than ten. This rearrangement joins TRBV18 to TRBJ1-4; D is ambiguous. This CDR3 comprises 16 residues. Trimming shortened V by 4 bases and J by 5 bases, and 17 bases separated the two germline ends. CDR1 and CDR2 from the germline V gene are KGHSH and LQKENI. CDR3: CASSLTSGRGNEKLFF. DNA for the CDR3: TGTGCCAGCTCACTGACGTCCGGGAGAGGAAATGAAAAACTGTTTTTT.

This chain links TRBV7-2 with TRBJ1-5, with a possible D match to TRBD1 (6 bases). Trimming removed 3 bases at V and 0 bases at J, with 12 bases between. The CDR3 contains 16 residues. Per the germline V gene, CDR1 is SGHTA and CDR2 is FQGNSA. In DNA, the CDR3 is TGTGCCAGCAGCTTGACAGGACTTTATAGCAATCAGCCCCAGCATTTT. This codes for CASSLTGLYSNQPQHF.

V gene TRBV21-1 combines with J gene TRBJ2-1; TRBD2, the D gene given by the table, was not confirmed from the DNA. TRBV21-1 is termed a pseudogene. The CDR3 sequence is 16 residues long. The CDR3 is CASSKESSGRRHEQFF. The CDR3 nucleotides read TGTGCCAGCAGCAAAGAGTCTAGCGGGCGTCGCCATGAGCAGTTCTTC.

The V gene is TRBV24-1, the J gene TRBJ1-5, with D perhaps TRBD1 (6 bases). Germline V gives CDR1 KGHDR, CDR2 SFDVKD. Trimming shortened V by 2 bases and J by 11 bases, and 15 bases separated the two germline ends. The CDR3 covers 14 residues. In DNA form, the CDR3 reads TGTGCCACCAGTGATTCGGCAGGGGAGGGAGCCCAGCATTTT. It yields the protein CATSDSAGEGAQHF.

The V gene is TRBV5-1, the J gene TRBJ2-3; the match to TRBD2 covers 8 bases. The germline gives CDR1 SGHRS, CDR2 YFSETQ. The trim removed 4 bases at V and 4 bases at J, leaving 11 bases unmatched. The CDR3 is 16 amino acids. The DNA of the CDR3 is TGCGCCAGCAGCCTCCTTGGCGGGGGGACGGCAGATACGCAGTATTTT. It yields the protein CASSLLGGGTADTQYF. Looking up the rest from reference TRBV5-1 and TRBJ2-3 gives the full variable domain: KAGVTQTPRYLIKTRGQQVTLSCSPISGHRSVSWYQQTPGQGLQFLFEYFSETQRNKGNFPGRFSGRQFSNSRSEMNVSTLELGDSALYLCASSLLGGGTADTQYFGPGTRLTVL.

The chain uses TRBV27 and TRBJ2-7; tentatively, D is TRBD2 (5 bases). The CDR3 is made up of 15 amino acids. V was shortened by 2 bases and J by 3 bases, with 14 bases between the two germline ends. Germline CDR1 MNHEY, CDR2 SMNVEV (reference sequence). The CDR3 coding sequence is TGTGCCAGCAGTTTAGGGAGCGCCGTAAACTACGAGCAGTACGTC. Protein: CASSLGSAVNYEQYV.

V gene TRBV9 combines with J gene TRBJ2-2; 7 bases are a match to TRBD2. The CDR3 consists of 18 residues. Germline V gene sequence: CDR1 SGDLS, CDR2 YYNGEE. Unmatched junction bases numbered 11, after V lost 0 bases and J lost 3 bases. The CDR3 DNA reads TGTGCCAGCAGCGTAGCCCTAAGGGCGGGAGATTACACCGGGGAGCTGTTTTTT. It specifies CASSVALRAGDYTGELFF.

The chain combines TRBV5-5 with TRBJ2-2; TRBD2 aligns across 10 bases. In germline, CDR1 is SGHKS, CDR2 YYEKEE (reference sequence). V shed 2 bases, J shed 4 bases, and the junction held 5 bases outside the gene matches. This CDR3 comprises 16 residues. This chain's CDR3 is CASSLTAGGSTGELFF. CDR3 bases: TGTGCCAGCAGCTTAACAGCGGGAGGGTCCACCGGGGAGCTGTTTTTT. Full variable domain (outside the CDR3, taken from reference TRBV5-5 and TRBJ2-2): DAGVTQSPTHLIKTRGQQVTLRCSPISGHKSVSWYQQVLGQGPQFIFQYYEKEERGRGNFPDRFSARQFPNYSSELNVNALLLGDSALYLCASSLTAGGSTGELFFGEGSRLTVL.

V usage is TRBV29-1 and J usage is TRBJ1-2, with 9 positions matching TRBD1. Trimming at V came to 6 bases and at J to 5 bases, leaving 7 bases not matched to a gene. CDR1 SQVTM and CDR2 ANQGSEA come from the germline V gene. This CDR3 has 13 amino acids. CDR3 sequence (DNA): TGCAGCGTCACAGGGGGCGGTGGTTATGGCTACACCTTC. Translated: CSVTGGGGYGYTF.

The chain recombines TRBV5-6 with TRBJ2-5; D is perhaps TRBD1 (6 bases). Trimming removed 1 base from V and 1 base from J, with 8 bases in between. Germline V gives CDR1 SGHDT, CDR2 YYEEEE. The CDR3 totals 14 residues. The CDR3 loop reads CASSLYRAQETQYF. The CDR3 DNA is TGTGCCAGCAGCTTGTACAGGGCCCAAGAGACCCAGTACTTC.